The 32 T cell receptor beta chains listed next were all sequenced from one sample in a study of tumor-infiltrating lymphocytes in primary liver carcinoma. TCR beta cDNA was reverse-transcribed from 400 to 500 ng of total RNA. The reaction used a constant-region primer and ProtoScript II reverse transcriptase. Libraries for TCR beta were built through three nested multiplex PCR rounds, which together made up a slightly modified ARM-PCR procedure. Forward primers for TRBV1-TRBV30 and a C-beta reverse primer served the first two PCR rounds, at approximately 10 cycles each. In TCRdb, the multiplex PCR reads were re-called with MiXCR into one record per CDR3 protein. The profile covers approximately 210,000 distinct CDR3 sequences, with 65% appearing a single time and about 7.1% taken by the ten largest. RNA was extracted from whole blood without cell sorting, alongside germline DNA. Sequenced material: peripheral blood. Source of these receptors: a woman aged 55 to 70 with primary liver carcinoma and hepatitis B virus infection.

The DNA for the CDR3 is TGTGCCAGCAGTCTTCGTTCGAACACAGATACGCAGTATTTT. This translates into CASSLRSNTDTQYF. This chain connects TRBV6-5 to TRBJ2-3; D gene unclear. The CDR3 runs 14 residues. The V gene lost 5 bases and the J gene lost 2 bases, with 11 bases spanning the gap. Germline CDR1 reads MNHEY; CDR2 reads SVGAGI.

There are a few counts of this clonotype. A much larger clone lies a single base off, so this may be a read error. V is TRBV4-2 and J is TRBJ1-2; no clear D gene. V shed 3 bases and J shed 2 bases, with 10 bases lying between them. From germline, CDR1 is LGHNA and CDR2 YNFKEQ. The CDR3 totals 14 residues. The DNA of the CDR3 is TGTGCCAGCAGCCATGCGTCGGCCAACTATGGCTACACCTTC. It yields the protein CASSHASANYGYTF.

This clonotype has ten or more counts. This chain uses TRBV29-1 with TRBJ2-7, with D possibly being TRBD2 (5 bases). Germline values: CDR1 SQVTM, CDR2 ANQGSEA. The V gene lost 4 bases and the J gene lost 5 bases, with 9 bases spanning the gap. The length of the CDR3 is 11 residues. The CDR3 nucleotides are TGCAGCGTTGTGGACTGGAACGAGCAGTACTTC. Translation gives CSVVDWNEQYF.

The V call is TRBV11-2, the J call TRBJ1-2; the match to TRBD1 covers 8 bases. There are 15 residues in the CDR3. Germline values: CDR1 SGHAT, CDR2 FQNNGV. V dropped 0 bases and J dropped 7; count of bases not matched to a gene: 7. The CDR3 coding sequence is TGTGCCAGCAGCTTAGAGCCAGCAGGGGGCTGTGGCTACACCTTC. Its translation is CASSLEPAGGCGYTF.

On this clonotype itself: Just one base apart from a much larger clone, this may be a read error. The V and J genes are TRBV12-3 or TRBV12-4 and TRBJ1-3; D not resolved. The CDR3 has 15 amino acids. Trimming pared 6 bases from V and 5 bases from J, leaving 17 bases between. CDR3 sequence: CASSPPRRSRNTIYF. CDR3 DNA: TGTGCCAGCAGCCCACCCAGGCGGTCCAGAAACACCATATATTTT.

This clonotype was observed a handful of times. V usage is TRBV30 and J usage is TRBJ1-5; D remains unclear. CDR1 GTSNPN and CDR2 SVGIG come from the germline V gene (reference sequence). CDR3 size: 14 residues. V was clipped by 0 bases and J by 0 bases, with 6 bases between them. Written as DNA, the CDR3 is TGTGCCTGGAGTGTAAAAATTAGCAATCAGCCCCAGCATTTT. It codes for CAWSVKISNQPQHF.

This clonotype was detected only once. The chain combines TRBV5-1 with TRBJ2-1, with D unresolved. Germline V gene lookup returns CDR1 SGHRS and CDR2 YFSETQ. The CDR3 consists of 14 residues. Trimming removed 3 bases from V and 12 bases from J, with 19 bases in between. CDR3 in amino acids: CASSYGITSLLQFF. DNA of the CDR3: TGCGCCAGCAGCTATGGGATTACGTCCCTTTTGCAGTTCTTC.

This clonotype was counted ten times or more. V gene TRBV4-1 combines with J gene TRBJ2-7, with 16 bases aligning to TRBD2. V gave up 4 bases and J gave up 5 bases; unmatched junction bases: 11. The germline CDR1 and CDR2 sequences are MGHRA and YSYEKL. This CDR3 spans 18 amino acids. The chain's CDR3 is CASSRYGTSGRAVHEQYF. The CDR3 DNA follows: TGCGCCAGCAGCCGTTATGGGACTAGCGGGAGGGCCGTCCACGAGCAGTACTTC.

This clonotype was recorded at least ten times. The rearrangement joins TRBV12-3 or TRBV12-4 to TRBJ1-2; D remains ambiguous. V was shortened by 6 bases and J by 8 bases, with 19 bases between the two germline ends. This CDR3 is built from 14 residues. Here the CDR3 reads CASSPPLLERGYTF. CDR3 DNA sequence: TGTGCCAGCAGCCCTCCTCTATTAGAGCGGGGCTACACCTTC.

A note on this clonotype: Compared with germline, one end of the junction differs, possibly owing to a read error. The chain carries TRBV11-2 and TRBJ2-7; D remains unclear. The germline V gene encodes CDR1 SGHAT and CDR2 FQNNGV. The CDR3 is made up of 11 amino acids. The CDR3: CTGGNHYQQYF. CDR3 sequence (DNA): TGTACCGGCGGCAACCACTACCAGCAGTACTTC.

The gene calls are TRBV11-2 and TRBJ1-5; D is undetermined. The ends were cut back, 11 bases at V and 2 bases at J, with 16 bases in the middle. Germline V CDR1 and CDR2: SGHAT, FQNNGV. There are 14 residues in the CDR3. The CDR3: CAGGLSVGNQPQHF. CDR3 sequence (DNA): TGTGCCGGCGGCTTATCCGTAGGCAATCAGCCCCAGCATTTT.

Comments on this clonotype: The junction shows a germline mismatch at one end, possibly a read error. The rearrangement uses TRBV5-1 and TRBJ2-3; tentatively, D is TRBD1 or TRBD2 (5 bases each). The CDR3 loop spans 15 amino acids. Germline lookup yields CDR1 SGHRS and CDR2 YFSETQ. CDR3 residues: CTSSFGGGFPDTQYF. CDR3 nucleotides: TGTACCAGCAGCTTTGGTGGGGGTTTCCCAGATACGCAGTATTTT.

Of note for this clonotype: This sequence may be a read error, since a much larger clone differs from it by one base. The chain links TRBV6-6 to TRBJ1-5; 9 positions agree with TRBD1. CDR3 length: 13 amino acids. Germline lookup yields CDR1 MNHNY and CDR2 SVGAGI (reference sequence). CDR3 coding DNA: TGTGGCAGCAGGGACAGGGAGGGTCAGCCCCAGCATTTT. Protein product: CGSRDREGQPQHF.

In DNA form, the CDR3 reads TGTGCCAGCAGCTTAATGCAGGGGGTCCCAGAGACCCAGTACTTC. This encodes CASSLMQGVPETQYF. This sequence joins TRBV11-2 and TRBJ2-5; 7 bases line up with TRBD1. The CDR3 length is 15 residues. J gave up 4 bases and V 2 bases, and 7 bases lay outside the gene matches. Germline V gives CDR1 SGHAT, CDR2 FQNNGV.

This clonotype was detected only once. In this CDR3 the conserved last residue, phenylalanine or tryptophan, is missing, so a read error is likely. It is unclear where the CDR3 begins or ends on the DNA, so no DNA is shown, and the CDR3 is as TCRdb lists it. The CDR3 reads CASSGNSWTLYI. This sequence joins TRBV28 and TRBJ2-5; the table gives TRBD1 as D, unverified against the DNA. With termini counted, the CDR3 has 12 amino acids. Germline V CDR1 and CDR2: MDHEN, SYDVKM.

Details on this clonotype: One junction end disagrees with the germline gene, perhaps due to a read error. V usage is TRBV11-2 and J usage is TRBJ2-3; a possible D gene is TRBD2 (6 bases). The CDR3 totals 17 residues. Germline-derived CDR1 and CDR2 are SGHAT and FQNNGV. This CDR3 is CASSLVIAEASSGTHYF. In DNA form, the CDR3 reads TGTGCCAGCAGCTTAGTGATAGCGGAAGCTTCATCGGGTACGCACTATTTT. Together with reference TRBV11-2 and TRBJ2-3, the CDR3 gives the full variable domain: EAGVAQSPRYKIIEKRQSVAFWCNPISGHATLYWYQQILGQGPKLLIQFQNNGVVDDSQLPKDRFSAERLKGVDSTLKIQPAKLEDSAVYLCASSLVIAEASSGTHYFGPGTRLTVL.

Regarding this clonotype: Germline is not matched at one junction end, which may reflect a read error. The J gene is TRBJ1-1, the V gene TRBV6-1, with D perhaps TRBD1 (6 bases). The CDR3 totals 14 residues. Per the germline V gene, CDR1 is MNHNS and CDR2 is SASEGT. The CDR3 region has the DNA TGTGCCAGCAGTGGCCAGGGGCAGAGCACTGAATCTTTCTTT. Its translation: CASSGQGQSTESFF.

The chain links TRBV28 to TRBJ1-2; the D is unclear. V lost 10 bases and J 6 bases, leaving 12 bases between the germline ends. The germline CDR1 and CDR2 sequences are MDHEN and SYDVKM. This CDR3 is 11 amino acids long. The DNA for the CDR3 is TGTGCCATCGACCCAGAGGATGGCTACACCTTC. Protein: CAIDPEDGYTF.

This clonotype was detected ten times or more. It may be a read error: a sequence one base away is much more abundant. The rearrangement uses TRBV11-1 and TRBJ2-1; 7 bases agree with TRBD1. The germline V gene encodes CDR1 SGHAT and CDR2 FQDESV (reference sequence). This CDR3 spans 14 amino acids. CDR3 bases: TGTGCCGGCAGCTTAGTGACAGGGACCCATGAGCAGTTCTTC. Its protein product is CAGSLVTGTHEQFF.

Remarks on this clonotype: Given a much more abundant clone one base away, this may be a read error. The V and J genes are TRBV10-3 and TRBJ2-7; tentatively, D is TRBD2 (5 bases). Germline CDR1 is ENHRY and CDR2 is SYGVKD. This CDR3 comprises 12 residues. The CDR3 DNA sequence: TGTGCCATCAGCGAGACTACCTACGAGCGGTACTTC. Translated: CAISETTYERYF.

The sample holds a few counts of this clonotype. CDR3 region: CASSLAASGYNEQFF. CDR3 bases: TGCGCCAGCAGCTTGGCGGCTAGCGGATACAATGAGCAGTTCTTC. The genes are TRBV5-1 and TRBJ2-1, with TRBD2 matching 7 bases. The germline CDR1 and CDR2 sequences are SGHRS and YFSETQ. Trimming at V came to 0 bases and at J to 4 bases, leaving 4 bases not matched to a gene. This CDR3 region has 15 residues.

This clonotype appeared many times. The chain links TRBV5-5 to TRBJ2-3; TRBD2 is a possible D gene (6 bases). The CDR3 extends over 17 amino acids. Germline V gives CDR1 SGHKS, CDR2 YYEKEE (reference sequence). Trimming stripped 3 bases from V and 0 bases from J, with 17 bases between. The CDR3 loop is CASSSNIRGSSTDTQYF. DNA for the CDR3: TGTGCCAGCAGCTCCAATATCCGGGGGTCTAGCACAGATACGCAGTATTTT.

The gene calls are TRBV11-2 and TRBJ2-1; D is possibly TRBD1 (6 bases). The CDR3 is 14 amino acids. Germline V gene data show CDR1 as SGHAT and CDR2 as FQNNGV. Deletions cut 5 bases from V and 4 bases from J, with 12 bases between. The CDR3 reads CASSEGQGYNEQFF. CDR3 bases: TGTGCCAGCAGCGAGGGACAAGGATACAATGAGCAGTTCTTC.

Details on this clonotype: A read error may be the cause here, since a much bigger clone is one base away. The conserved phenylalanine or tryptophan normally closing the CDR3 is absent here, so this likely arose from a read error. The gene calls are TRBV6-2 or TRBV6-3 and TRBJ1-5; D gene unclear. The length of the CDR3 is 13 residues. The V gene's germline CDR1 is MNHEY and CDR2 SVGEGT. Trimming shortened V by 3 bases and J by 2 bases, and 5 bases separated the two germline ends. CDR3 in DNA: TGTGCCAGCAGTTATAAGGGCAATCAGCCCCAGCATTAT. Encoded protein: CASSYKGNQPQHY.

The table lists this clonotype with a count of one. This may come from a read error, since a much larger clone is one base off. This chain links TRBV6-6 with TRBJ1-2; a weak D match, TRBD1 (5 bases). Germline V CDR1 and CDR2: MNHNY, SVGAGI (reference sequence). V lost 2 bases and J lost 5, with 15 bases in between. CDR3 size: 15 residues. The CDR3 coding sequence is TGTGCCAGCAGTTACAGGGAGGCGGGGGGATATGGCTACACCTTC. It is translated as CASSYREAGGYGYTF.

Many counts were recorded for this clonotype. V usage is TRBV12-3 or TRBV12-4 and J usage is TRBJ2-7, with D possibly being TRBD1 or TRBD2 (5 bases each). V shed 3 bases and J shed 4 bases, with 13 bases lying between them. This CDR3 comprises 14 residues. This chain's CDR3 is CASSFRGPGYEQYF. In DNA form, the CDR3 reads TGTGCCAGCAGTTTTAGAGGGCCAGGGTACGAGCAGTACTTC.

Concerning this clonotype: A read error may be the cause here, since a much bigger clone is one base away. This sequence joins TRBV6-5 and TRBJ2-3; no firm D call. Per the germline V gene, CDR1 is MNHEY and CDR2 is SVGAGI. V lost 5 bases and J 2 bases, leaving 5 bases between the germline ends. CDR3 length: 12 amino acids. This chain's CDR3 is CASSGITDTQYF. The CDR3 region has the DNA TGTGCCAGCAGTGGCATCACAGATACGCAGTATTTT.

Turning to this clonotype: At one end, the junction sequence differs from germline, possibly due to a read error. Here the CDR3 DNA reads TGCGCCGGCAGCTCCGGGACTAGCGCTTACAATGAGCAGTTCTTC. It codes for CAGSSGTSAYNEQFF. The chain has TRBV4-1 and TRBJ2-1, with 10 bases identical to TRBD2. The CDR3 sequence is 15 residues long. CDR1 is MGHRA, CDR2 YSYEKL, per germline.

This clonotype was found many times. This rearrangement joins TRBV6-5 to TRBJ2-7, with 8 bases aligning to TRBD2. This CDR3 is built from 16 residues. Per the germline V gene, CDR1 is MNHEY and CDR2 is SVGAGI. The J segment lost 7 bases and the V segment lost 7 bases, leaving 18 bases of the junction unmatched. This CDR3 is CASTGRGQGMSWEQYF. DNA for the CDR3: TGTGCCAGCACCGGGAGGGGCCAGGGGATGTCTTGGGAGCAGTACTTC.

The table lists this clonotype with many counts. This sequence joins TRBV14 and TRBJ2-5, with D uncertain. V dropped 5 bases and J dropped 5 bases, with 9 bases sitting between them. Germline values: CDR1 SGHDN, CDR2 FVKESK. CDR3 length: 12 amino acids. DNA of the CDR3: TGTGCCAGCAGCTTACGGCCGGAGACCCAGTACTTC. This gives the protein CASSLRPETQYF.

The chain carries TRBV10-2 and TRBJ2-1, with 9 positions matching TRBD1. After removal of 3 bases from V and 1 base from J, the junction contained 10 bases not matched to a gene. Germline CDR1 and CDR2: WSHSY and SAAADI. The CDR3 consists of 18 residues. As DNA, the CDR3 is TGCGCCAGCAGTGAAATGACCGGGACAGGGAGATCCTACAATGAGCAGTTCTTC. Translated: CASSEMTGTGRSYNEQFF.

Notes on this clonotype: This may arise from a read error, as a much more abundant clone is one base away. The chain combines TRBV6-5 with TRBJ1-2; 7 bases agree with TRBD1. CDR3 length: 15 amino acids. The germline gives CDR1 MNHEY, CDR2 SVGAGI. The CDR3 nucleotides are TGTGTCAGCAGGGGGGCAGAGCGACCTAACTATGGCTACACCTTC. It codes for CVSRGAERPNYGYTF.